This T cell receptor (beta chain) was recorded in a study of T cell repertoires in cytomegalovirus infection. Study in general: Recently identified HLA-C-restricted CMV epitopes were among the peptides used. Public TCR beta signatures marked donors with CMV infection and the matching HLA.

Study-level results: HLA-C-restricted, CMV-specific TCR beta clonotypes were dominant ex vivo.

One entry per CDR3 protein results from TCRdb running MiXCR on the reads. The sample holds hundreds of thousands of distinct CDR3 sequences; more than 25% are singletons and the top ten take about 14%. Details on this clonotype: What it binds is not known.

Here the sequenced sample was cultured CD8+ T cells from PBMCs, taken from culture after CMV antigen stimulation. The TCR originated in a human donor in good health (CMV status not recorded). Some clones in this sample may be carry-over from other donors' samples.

CDR3 residues: CASRERGRGLQETQYF. The CDR3 DNA sequence: TGTGCCAGTAGGGAGAGGGGCAGGGGCCTCCAAGAGACCCAGTACTTC. This rearrangement joins TRBV19 to TRBJ2-5; possibly TRBD1 for D (6 bases). V lost 6 bases to trimming and J lost 1 base, with 18 bases between them. The V gene's germline CDR1 is LNHDA and CDR2 SQIVND (reference sequence). The CDR3 is 16 amino acids.